This entry lists 27 T cell receptor beta chains sequenced from one sample in a study of blood T cells in healthy people across ages. It was with a sample-barcoded 5' primer and a J-beta primer mix that a second PCR of roughly 7 to 12 cycles was run. TCRdb itself ran the 5' RACE reads through MiXCR, one entry per CDR3 protein. The sample has hundreds of thousands of distinct CDR3 sequences, about 62% seen once. The sample was blood. The receptors derive from a man aged 25 to 45 in good health.

The chain joins TRBV6-1 to TRBJ2-5; possible D gene TRBD1, 5 bases. Deletions cut 5 bases from V and 2 bases from J, with 18 bases between. Germline V CDR1 and CDR2: MNHNS, SASEGT. The CDR3 covers 16 residues. This chain's CDR3 is CASSRSETAPQETQYF. The CDR3 nucleotides read TGTGCCAGCAGTCGATCAGAGACAGCGCCACAAGAGACCCAGTACTTC.

CDR3 loop: CASKLGYATDTQYF. In DNA, the CDR3 is TGTGCCAGCAAGCTGGGCTATGCCACAGATACGCAGTATTTT. The chain recombines TRBV7-2 with TRBJ2-3; no firm D call. The germline V gene encodes CDR1 SGHTA and CDR2 FQGNSA. The length of the CDR3 is 14 residues. V lost 7 bases and J lost 2, with 13 bases in between.

The gene calls are TRBV2 and TRBJ1-5; no clear D. CDR3 length equals 14 residues. V was clipped by 6 bases and J by 5 bases, with 14 bases between them. CDR1 and CDR2 from the germline V gene are SNHLY and FYNNEI. As DNA, the CDR3 is TGTGCCAGCAGAGGACCCTACCTAGATCAGCCCCAGCATTTT. Protein: CASRGPYLDQPQHF.

This rearrangement joins TRBV4-3 to TRBJ2-1, with D perhaps TRBD1 (6 bases). Trimming took 3 bases from V and 3 from J, leaving 15 bases between them. Germline assignment: CDR1 LGHNA and CDR2 YSLEER. The CDR3 is 16 amino acids. The chain's CDR3 is CASSHNRGSGYNEQFF. In DNA form, the CDR3 reads TGCGCCAGCAGCCATAATAGGGGGAGTGGCTACAATGAGCAGTTCTTC.

The rearrangement links TRBV2 to TRBJ2-7, with D maybe TRBD2 (5 bases). The V gene lost 5 bases and the J gene lost 0 bases, with 14 bases spanning the gap. This CDR3 comprises 15 residues. CDR1 is SNHLY and CDR2 is FYNNEI in the germline V gene. In nucleotides, the CDR3 is TGTGCCAGCAGTACCGTCAGCAGCGGCTCCTACGAGCAGTACTTC. Its translation: CASSTVSSGSYEQYF.

This chain connects TRBV28 to TRBJ2-3; the D is unclear. There are 15 residues in the CDR3. Germline V gene sequence: CDR1 MDHEN, CDR2 SYDVKM. With 8 bases removed from V and 5 bases from J, the gap between germline ends came to 20 bases. The CDR3 region is CASARRVPFGDTQYF. Written as DNA, the CDR3 is TGTGCCAGCGCGCGACGGGTCCCATTCGGAGATACGCAGTATTTT.

This rearrangement joins TRBV6-5 to TRBJ2-3; D possibly corresponds to TRBD2 (6 bases). CDR1 is MNHEY and CDR2 is SVGAGI in the germline V gene. Trimming removed 6 bases from V and 6 bases from J, with 19 bases in between. There are 15 residues in the CDR3. Here the CDR3 DNA reads TGTGCCAGCAGATCAAGACTAGTGAGGATGGATACGCAGTATTTT. It is translated as CASRSRLVRMDTQYF.

The V and J genes are TRBV6-5 and TRBJ1-2; D unresolved. Germline V lookup: CDR1 MNHEY, CDR2 SVGAGI. V gave up 6 bases and J gave up 4 bases, with 15 bases separating them. The CDR3 has 14 amino acids. This CDR3 is CASRGRGTPYGYTF. The CDR3 DNA sequence: TGTGCCAGCAGAGGACGAGGCACGCCCTATGGCTACACCTTC.

This clonotype was detected only a few times. This chain links TRBV29-1 with TRBJ2-3, with 15 bases aligning to TRBD2. J lost 5 bases, V lost 3 bases, and 6 bases had no gene match. The CDR3 covers 16 residues. Germline lookup yields CDR1 SQVTM and CDR2 ANQGSEA. Written as DNA, the CDR3 is TGCAGCGTTGAGGGAGGACTAGCGGGGGGGCTAGATACGCAGTATTTT. Amino acids: CSVEGGLAGGLDTQYF.

The V gene is TRBV20-1, the J gene TRBJ2-7; D may be TRBD2 (5 bases). This CDR3 is built from 15 residues. With 5 bases removed from V and 5 bases from J, the gap between germline ends came to 22 bases. Germline V gives CDR1 DFQATT, CDR2 SNEGSKA (reference sequence). Here the CDR3 DNA reads TGCAGTGCTGACCCTGGAGCGGCTCTGAGGAACGAGCAGTACTTC. Translated, it gives CSADPGAALRNEQYF.

The V and J genes are TRBV9 and TRBJ2-3; no reliable D call. This CDR3 is 17 amino acids long. From germline, CDR1 is SGDLS and CDR2 YYNGEE. V was pared by 1 base and J by 5 bases, with 20 bases between. CDR3 bases: TGTGCCAGCAGCGTATTTTCTTTTGGAAACACGGGAGATACGCAGTATTTT. This codes for CASSVFSFGNTGDTQYF.

This clonotype was detected a few times. This chain uses TRBV5-1 with TRBJ1-2; D is perhaps TRBD1 (5 bases). The ends were cut back, 2 bases at V and 4 bases at J, with 9 bases in the middle. CDR1 and CDR2 (germline): SGHRS, YFSETQ. This CDR3 region has 13 residues. This chain's CDR3 is CASSFGGAYGYTF. The CDR3 nucleotides are TGCGCCAGCAGCTTCGGGGGAGCCTATGGCTACACCTTC.

The chain combines TRBV20-1 with TRBJ2-5; 10 nucleotides align to TRBD2. V lost 1 base to trimming and J lost 6 bases; unmatched junction nucleotides: 11. CDR3 size: 16 residues. Germline assignment: CDR1 DFQATT and CDR2 SNEGSKA (reference sequence). CDR3 DNA: TGCAGTGCTAGAGCTCCTAGCGGGAGTGGTGGAAAGACCCAGTACTTC. Translation: CSARAPSGSGGKTQYF.

This chain joins TRBV4-2 and TRBJ1-2; 7 bases match TRBD1. Looked up from germline, CDR1 is LGHNA and CDR2 is YNFKEQ. CDR3 length: 15 amino acids. The V segment lost 3 bases and the J segment 8 bases; nucleotides outside the gene matches: 12. The CDR3 sequence: CASSQSQGEGTGYTF. In nucleotides, the CDR3 is TGTGCCAGCAGCCAGAGTCAGGGGGAAGGGACAGGCTACACCTTC.

The rearrangement uses TRBV20-1 and TRBJ2-1; 13 nucleotides agree with TRBD2. J was trimmed by 7 bases and V by 3 bases; bases with no gene match: 6. Germline V gene sequence: CDR1 DFQATT, CDR2 SNEGSKA (reference sequence). The CDR3 is made up of 15 amino acids. Written as DNA, the CDR3 is TGCAGTGCTAGGACCACTAGCGGGAGGGTTAATGAGCAGTTCTTC. Translating gives CSARTTSGRVNEQFF.

The CDR3 spells CASIPAGTSGAWEQYF. The CDR3 DNA is TGTGCCAGCATCCCCGCAGGGACTAGCGGAGCTTGGGAGCAGTACTTC. This chain joins TRBV6-2 or TRBV6-3 and TRBJ2-7; 11 nucleotides match TRBD2. The CDR3 consists of 16 residues. V was clipped by 7 bases and J by 7 bases; unmatched bases: 15. Germline-derived CDR1 and CDR2 are MNHEY and SVGEGT.

This sequence joins TRBV7-9 and TRBJ2-5; D is uncertain. Looked up from germline, CDR1 is SEHNR and CDR2 is FQNEAQ (reference sequence). The CDR3 consists of 12 residues. The V end was cut by 7 bases, the J end by 4 bases, with 10 bases between. The CDR3 loop is CASTEGRETQYF. The CDR3 bases are TGTGCCAGCACGGAAGGGCGAGAGACCCAGTACTTC.

The chain has TRBV15 and TRBJ2-7; D may correspond to TRBD1 or TRBD2 (5 bases each). This CDR3 comprises 13 residues. Germline values: CDR1 LNHNV, CDR2 YYDKDF (reference sequence). Trimming stripped 5 bases from V and 5 bases from J, with 13 bases between. The CDR3, as DNA: TGTGCCACCAGCTTGGGACCCGCCGACGAGCAGTACTTC. This translates into CATSLGPADEQYF.

V and J are TRBV20-1 and TRBJ1-1, with TRBD1 identical over 10 bases. The CDR3 contains 16 residues. The V gene's germline CDR1 is DFQATT and CDR2 SNEGSKA (reference sequence). J lost 4 bases, V lost 0 bases, and 8 bases had no gene match. The CDR3 DNA reads as TGCAGTGCTAGAGATACGGGACAGGGGTCGGGCACTGAAGCTTTCTTT. This encodes CSARDTGQGSGTEAFF.

V gene TRBV7-8 combines with J gene TRBJ1-5; a weak D match, TRBD1 (6 bases). This CDR3 region has 14 residues. From germline, CDR1 is SGHVS and CDR2 FQNEAQ. Trimming stripped 5 bases from V and 9 bases from J, with 17 bases between. CDR3 in DNA: TGTGCCAGCAGCCCCGGTGGGGGGCGGCGGCCCCAGCATTTT. This translates into CASSPGGGRRPQHF.

The sample holds one count of this clonotype. V gene TRBV9 combines with J gene TRBJ2-7; no definite D call. Looked up from germline, CDR1 is SGDLS and CDR2 is YYNGEE. This CDR3 is 14 amino acids long. Trimming cost V 0 bases and J 1 base, with 8 bases left between them. Written as DNA, the CDR3 is TGTGCCAGCAGCGTAGGATCCCTATCCTACGAGCAGTACTTC. This translates into CASSVGSLSYEQYF. Based on the CDR3 plus reference TRBV9 and TRBJ2-7, the full variable domain is DSGVTQTPKHLITATGQRVTLRCSPRSGDLSVYWYQQSLDQGLQFLIQYYNGEERAKGNILERFSAQQFPDLHSELNLSSLELGDSALYFCASSVGSLSYEQYFGPGTRLTVT.

In its sample, this clonotype was seen a few times. The chain couples TRBV3-1 to TRBJ2-3, with D perhaps assigned TRBD1 or TRBD2 (5 bases each). V gave up 3 bases and J gave up 4 bases, with 8 bases separating them. Germline CDR1 is LGHDT and CDR2 is YNNKEL (reference sequence). The CDR3 runs to 13 residues. The CDR3 sequence: CASSHLGADTQYF. Here the CDR3 DNA reads TGTGCCAGCAGCCACCTGGGGGCAGATACGCAGTATTTT.

The chain employs TRBV10-3 and TRBJ2-5, with D unclear. Germline assignment: CDR1 ENHRY and CDR2 SYGVKD. There are 12 residues in the CDR3. V shed 3 bases and J shed 11 bases, with 13 bases lying between them. CDR3 DNA sequence: TGTGCCATCAGTGAAGGCAGCAATGAGCAGTACTTC. As protein: CAISEGSNEQYF.

The sample holds a few counts of this clonotype. Here the CDR3 DNA reads TGTGCCACCAGCAGAGATAGATCATGGGGGAGGAATTCACCCCTCCACTTT. Encoded protein: CATSRDRSWGRNSPLHF. The chain joins TRBV15 to TRBJ1-6; D is perhaps TRBD1 (5 bases). With 0 bases removed from V and 7 bases from J, the gap between germline ends came to 16 bases. Germline V lookup: CDR1 LNHNV, CDR2 YYDKDF (reference sequence). The CDR3 loop spans 17 amino acids.

This clonotype occurred a few times. The chain is built from TRBV15 and TRBJ2-1; D gene unclear. This CDR3 is 15 amino acids long. V lost 0 bases and J 6 bases, leaving 12 bases between the germline ends. Germline V gene lookup returns CDR1 LNHNV and CDR2 YYDKDF (reference sequence). Here the CDR3 DNA reads TGTGCCACCAGCAGAGATCCCGGACGGTCCAATGAGCAGTTCTTC. It codes for CATSRDPGRSNEQFF.

CDR3 nucleotides: TGTGCCACCAGTGATCCGACAGGCCGGGAGGGTGAGAAACTGTTTTTT. It specifies CATSDPTGREGEKLFF. The rearrangement joins TRBV24-1 to TRBJ1-4; tentative D call: TRBD1 (6 bases). Per germline, CDR1 KGHDR and CDR2 SFDVKD. The CDR3 sequence is 16 residues long. V lost 3 bases and J 11 bases, leaving 21 bases between the germline ends.

The rearrangement uses TRBV3-1 and TRBJ2-7, with no clear D. Trimming removed 3 bases at V and 1 base at J, with 4 bases between. The CDR3 runs 12 residues. Germline V gene lookup returns CDR1 LGHDT and CDR2 YNNKEL (reference sequence). CDR3 coding DNA: TGTGCCAGCAGCCATCAATCCTACGAGCAGTACTTC. It yields the protein CASSHQSYEQYF.